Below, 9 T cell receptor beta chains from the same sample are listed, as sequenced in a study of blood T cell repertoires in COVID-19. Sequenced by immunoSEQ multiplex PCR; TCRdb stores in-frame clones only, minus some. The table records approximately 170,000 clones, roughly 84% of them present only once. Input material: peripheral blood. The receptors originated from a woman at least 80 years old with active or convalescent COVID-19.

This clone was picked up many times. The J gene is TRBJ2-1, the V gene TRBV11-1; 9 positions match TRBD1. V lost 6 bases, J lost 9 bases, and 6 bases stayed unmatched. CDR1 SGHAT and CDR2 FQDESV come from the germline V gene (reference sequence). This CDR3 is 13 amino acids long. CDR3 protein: CASRDRGVSEQFF. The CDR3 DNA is TGTGCCAGCAGGGACAGGGGAGTCAGTGAGCAGTTCTTC.

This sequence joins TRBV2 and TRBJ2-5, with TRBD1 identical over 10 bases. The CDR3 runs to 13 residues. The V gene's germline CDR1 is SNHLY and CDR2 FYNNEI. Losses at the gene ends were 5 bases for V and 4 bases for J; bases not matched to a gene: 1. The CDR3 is CASSWTGGETQYF. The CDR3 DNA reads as TGTGCCAGCAGTTGGACAGGGGGAGAGACCCAGTACTTC.

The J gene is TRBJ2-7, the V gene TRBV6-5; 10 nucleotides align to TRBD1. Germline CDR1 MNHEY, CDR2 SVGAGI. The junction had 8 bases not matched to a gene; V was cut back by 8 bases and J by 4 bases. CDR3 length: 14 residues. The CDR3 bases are TGTGCCAGCCAGACAGGGGGCATTTCATACGAGCAGTACTTC. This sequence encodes CASQTGGISYEQYF.

DNA for the CDR3: TGTGCCAGCAGCGTCCGATCTAGCGAGAGCTCCTACAATGAGCAGTTCTTC. This encodes CASSVRSSESSYNEQFF. This rearrangement joins TRBV9 to TRBJ2-1, with D maybe TRBD2 (6 bases). The V end lost 2 bases, the J end lost 0 bases, and 15 bases lay between the germline ends. The CDR3 contains 17 residues. CDR1 and CDR2 from the germline V gene are SGDLS and YYNGEE.

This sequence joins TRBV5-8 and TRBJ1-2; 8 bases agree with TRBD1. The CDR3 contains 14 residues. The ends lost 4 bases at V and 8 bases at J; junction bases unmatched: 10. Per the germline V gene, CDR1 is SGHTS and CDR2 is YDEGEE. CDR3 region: CASSIQGALFGYTF. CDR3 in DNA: TGTGCCAGCAGCATCCAGGGGGCGCTTTTCGGCTACACCTTC.

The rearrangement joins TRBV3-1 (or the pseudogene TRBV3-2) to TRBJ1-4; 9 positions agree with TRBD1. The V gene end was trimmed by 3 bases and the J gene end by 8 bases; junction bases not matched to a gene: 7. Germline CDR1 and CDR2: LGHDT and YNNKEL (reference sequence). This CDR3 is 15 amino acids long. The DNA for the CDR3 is TGTGCCAGCAGCCACCTCGGACAGGGGCCGGAAAAACTGTTTTTT. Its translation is CASSHLGQGPEKLFF.

The CDR3 protein is CASSPGNAGLGTDTQYF. Written as DNA, the CDR3 is TGTGCCAGCAGCCCGGGTAATGCGGGATTGGGCACAGATACGCAGTATTTT. This sequence joins TRBV7-3 and TRBJ2-3; a possible D gene is TRBD2 (6 bases). The CDR3 consists of 17 residues. CDR1 and CDR2 (germline): SGHTA, FQGTGA. Trimming removed 5 bases from V and 1 base from J, with 19 bases in between.

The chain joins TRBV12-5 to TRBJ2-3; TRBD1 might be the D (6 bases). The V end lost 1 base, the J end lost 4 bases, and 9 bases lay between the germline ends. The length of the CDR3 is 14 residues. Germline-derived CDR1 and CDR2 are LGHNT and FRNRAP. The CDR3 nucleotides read TGTGCTAGTGGTTTGGGGACAGTTTCAGATACGCAGTATTTT. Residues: CASGLGTVSDTQYF.

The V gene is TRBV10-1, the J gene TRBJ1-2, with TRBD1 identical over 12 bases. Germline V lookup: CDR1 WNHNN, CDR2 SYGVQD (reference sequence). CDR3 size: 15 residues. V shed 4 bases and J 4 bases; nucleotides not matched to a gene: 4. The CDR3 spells CASSGGTGGTYGYTF. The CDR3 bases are TGCGCCAGCAGTGGCGGGACAGGGGGCACCTATGGCTACACCTTC.